The 25 T cell receptor beta chains below come from one sample, sequenced in a study of human T cells and chemical hapten exposure. The time point was: healthy volunteer bleed at 2 weeks. It was unfractionated whole blood from which total RNA was extracted. One entry per CDR3 protein results from TCRdb running MiXCR on the RACE reads. The sample includes over 100,000 distinct CDR3 sequences, approximately 9% of them seen just once. Sequencing was done on a sample of whole blood. These receptors all stem from a male donor in good health. Some clones in this sample may be carry-over from other donors' samples.

The CDR3 region is CSVAGTITDTQYF. The CDR3 region has the DNA TGCAGCGTTGCCGGGACTATTACAGATACGCAGTATTTT. V and J are TRBV29-1 and TRBJ2-3; 7 bases align to TRBD2. V dropped 4 bases and J dropped 3; count of bases not matched to a gene: 4. The germline V gene encodes CDR1 SQVTM and CDR2 ANQGSEA. The CDR3 spans 13 residues.

The chain employs TRBV5-4 and TRBJ2-3, with D possibly being TRBD1 or TRBD2 (6 bases each). The CDR3 is 18 amino acids. CDR1 and CDR2 from the germline V gene are SGHNT and YYREEE (reference sequence). The germline V and J ends were trimmed by 3 bases and 1 base, with 21 bases remaining between them. CDR3 in amino acids: CASSYWGADRAGTDTQYF. The CDR3 DNA follows: TGTGCCAGCAGCTATTGGGGGGCCGATCGAGCTGGCACAGATACGCAGTATTTT. Full variable domain (outside the CDR3, taken from reference TRBV5-4 and TRBJ2-3): ETGVTQSPTHLIKTRGQQVTLRCSSQSGHNTVSWYQQALGQGPQFIFQYYREEENGRGNFPPRFSGLQFPNYSSELNVNALELDDSALYLCASSYWGADRAGTDTQYFGPGTRLTVL.

This clonotype has only a few counts. The chain carries TRBV2 and TRBJ1-5; D ambiguous. Germline V lookup: CDR1 SNHLY, CDR2 FYNNEI. This CDR3 contains 13 residues. Trimming stripped 4 bases from V and 4 bases from J, with 8 bases between. The CDR3 region is CASSALGNQPQHF. CDR3 coding DNA: TGTGCCAGCAGTGCGTTGGGGAATCAGCCCCAGCATTTT.

This clonotype was seen more than once but under ten times. The V call is TRBV9, the J call TRBJ2-2, with 9 positions matching TRBD1. The CDR3 length is 17 residues. Germline V gene sequence: CDR1 SGDLS, CDR2 YYNGEE. Unmatched junction bases numbered 3, after V lost 0 bases and J lost 0 bases. CDR3 sequence reads: CASSVVGTGPNTGELFF. CDR3 sequence (DNA): TGTGCCAGCAGCGTAGTGGGGACAGGGCCGAACACCGGGGAGCTGTTTTTT.

The genes are TRBV6-5 and TRBJ1-6; 8 nucleotides line up with TRBD1. This CDR3 is built from 15 residues. Trimming took 4 bases from V and 10 from J; bases not matched to a gene: 9. Germline V gives CDR1 MNHEY, CDR2 SVGAGI. The CDR3 DNA sequence: TGTGCCAGCAGTTCACGGACAGGGCAACGGTCACCCCTCCACTTT. Residues: CASSSRTGQRSPLHF.

This clonotype was seen ten or more times. J is TRBJ2-7 and V is TRBV6-5; 7 bases map to TRBD2. Germline values: CDR1 MNHEY, CDR2 SVGAGI. The V segment lost 6 bases and the J segment 2 bases; nucleotides outside the gene matches: 16. This CDR3 contains 17 residues. The CDR3 DNA follows: TGTGCCAGCAGCCATCGCGGGGCGGGAGTGGAGCCCTACGAGCAGTACTTC. Its protein product is CASSHRGAGVEPYEQYF.

The gene calls are TRBV29-1 and TRBJ2-1, with a possible D match to TRBD2 (7 bases). CDR3 size: 15 residues. Per germline, CDR1 SQVTM and CDR2 ANQGSEA. V was pared by 4 bases and J by 7 bases, with 20 bases between. As DNA, the CDR3 is TGCAGCGTTGGTTTTCGGGGGGCATTGTGGAATGAGCAGTTCTTC. Translation: CSVGFRGALWNEQFF.

The chain couples TRBV29-1 to TRBJ2-5; D unclear. In germline, CDR1 is SQVTM, CDR2 ANQGSEA. The CDR3 is 11 amino acids. Deletions cut 1 base from V and 5 bases from J, with 5 bases between. The CDR3 nucleotides read TGCAGCGTTGAAGGGAGTGAGACCCAGTACTTC. This encodes CSVEGSETQYF.

This clonotype was found many times. The J gene is TRBJ2-1, the V gene TRBV7-2; perhaps TRBD2 as D (5 bases). Deletions cut 5 bases from V and 0 bases from J, with 11 bases between. There are 15 residues in the CDR3. Germline values: CDR1 SGHTA, CDR2 FQGNSA. DNA for the CDR3: TGTGCCAGCAGCCCGGACTGGAGCTCCTACAATGAGCAGTTCTTC. This encodes CASSPDWSSYNEQFF.

Ten or more counts support this clonotype. This chain joins TRBV20-1 and TRBJ2-5, with 7 nucleotides matching TRBD1. Germline V gene sequence: CDR1 DFQATT, CDR2 SNEGSKA (reference sequence). The length of the CDR3 is 13 residues. The V and J ends lost 6 bases and 2 bases, in that order; junction bases with no gene match: 6. DNA for the CDR3: TGCAGTGCCGTAGGACAGGTGCAAGAGACCCAGTACTTC. Translated: CSAVGQVQETQYF.

Only one count was recorded for this clonotype. The CDR3 is CATSPGFGNEQFF. Written as DNA, the CDR3 is TGTGCCACCAGTCCGGGCTTTGGGAATGAGCAGTTCTTC. V gene TRBV24-1 combines with J gene TRBJ2-1; D remains unclear. Germline V gene data show CDR1 as KGHDR and CDR2 as SFDVKD. With 6 bases removed from V and 7 bases from J, the gap between germline ends came to 12 bases. The CDR3 covers 13 residues.

This clonotype was found many times. The rearrangement uses TRBV5-6 and TRBJ2-1; 7 positions match TRBD2. From germline, CDR1 is SGHDT and CDR2 YYEEEE. The ends lost 4 bases at V and 2 bases at J; junction bases unmatched: 6. The CDR3 consists of 15 residues. This chain's CDR3 is CASSHSSGPYNEQFF. The CDR3, as DNA: TGTGCCAGCAGCCATTCTAGCGGCCCCTACAATGAGCAGTTCTTC.

The V and J genes are TRBV5-1 and TRBJ2-7, with a weak D call TRBD1 (6 bases). The CDR3 runs 15 residues. V was shortened by 4 bases and J by 0 bases, with 14 bases between the two germline ends. CDR1 is SGHRS and CDR2 is YFSETQ in the germline V gene. CDR3 loop: CASSERTDSSYEQYF. CDR3 DNA sequence: TGCGCCAGCAGCGAAAGGACAGACAGCTCCTACGAGCAGTACTTC.

The genes are TRBV19 and TRBJ1-1, with D uncertain. CDR3 size: 13 residues. The germline V gene has CDR1 LNHDA and CDR2 SQIVND (reference sequence). V was clipped by 3 bases and J by 1 base, with 6 bases between them. In DNA, the CDR3 is TGTGCCAGTAGTATTAAACCGAACACTGAAGCTTTCTTT. Amino acid sequence: CASSIKPNTEAFF.

Only a few counts were recorded for this clonotype. This rearrangement joins TRBV7-3 to TRBJ1-1; D gene uncertain. The CDR3 is 12 amino acids. V lost 2 bases to trimming and J lost 11 bases, with 12 bases between them. Germline assignment: CDR1 SGHTA and CDR2 FQGTGA. The CDR3 region is CASSLATGIAFF. The DNA for the CDR3 is TGTGCCAGCAGCTTAGCCACCGGGATTGCTTTCTTT.

Many counts were recorded for this clonotype. The gene calls are TRBV7-7 and TRBJ2-5; D may match TRBD1 or TRBD2 (5 bases each). CDR3 length: 13 residues. With 1 base removed from V and 4 bases from J, the gap between germline ends came to 7 bases. The germline CDR1 and CDR2 sequences are SSHAT and FNYEAQ (reference sequence). The DNA for the CDR3 is TGTGCCAGCAGCTTAGAGAGGGGAGAGACCCAGTACTTC. This sequence encodes CASSLERGETQYF.

This clonotype was seen many times. V and J are TRBV12-3 or TRBV12-4 and TRBJ1-6; D is undetermined. The V end was cut by 5 bases, the J end by 1 base, with 6 bases between. There are 14 residues in the CDR3. The CDR3 is CASSRGSYNSPLHF. The CDR3 nucleotides read TGTGCCAGCAGTAGAGGATCCTATAATTCACCCCTCCACTTT.

This clonotype was detected once. The J gene is TRBJ2-1, the V gene TRBV5-1; 11 nucleotides match TRBD2. Germline-derived CDR1 and CDR2 are SGHRS and YFSETQ. V shed 0 bases and J 7 bases; nucleotides not matched to a gene: 9. CDR3 length: 17 residues. CDR3 loop: CASSLGGTSGVLNEQFF. CDR3 coding DNA: TGCGCCAGCAGCTTGGGGGGGACTAGCGGAGTTTTGAATGAGCAGTTCTTC. The full variable domain, its missing parts supplied by reference TRBV5-1 and TRBJ2-1, is KAGVTQTPRYLIKTRGQQVTLSCSPISGHRSVSWYQQTPGQGLQFLFEYFSETQRNKGNFPGRFSGRQFSNSRSEMNVSTLELGDSALYLCASSLGGTSGVLNEQFFGPGTRLTVL.

This clonotype came up many times. The genes are TRBV5-6 and TRBJ2-1; 8 positions agree with TRBD2. The V and J ends lost 7 bases and 8 bases, in that order; junction bases with no gene match: 17. Germline V gene data show CDR1 as SGHDT and CDR2 as YYEEEE. The CDR3 covers 16 residues. The CDR3 is CASGSWLGLARDEQFF. Here the CDR3 DNA reads TGTGCCAGCGGCAGTTGGCTAGGACTAGCCAGAGATGAGCAGTTCTTC.

This clonotype has a handful of counts. This chain connects TRBV4-1 to TRBJ2-7, with 9 bases lining up with TRBD2. This CDR3 region has 16 residues. Germline V gives CDR1 MGHRA, CDR2 YSYEKL. With 5 bases clipped from V and 6 bases from J, the junction kept 14 bases outside the gene matches. The DNA for the CDR3 is TGCGCCAGCAGCTCACCTTCTAGCGGGACTATTCTCGAGCAGTACTTC. Protein sequence: CASSSPSSGTILEQYF.

This clonotype came up a few times. V gene TRBV4-1 combines with J gene TRBJ2-1; 9 nucleotides line up with TRBD2. Germline trimming cut 0 bases from V and 1 base from J; bases unmatched to any gene: 4. Germline CDR1 MGHRA, CDR2 YSYEKL. The CDR3 is 17 residues long. The CDR3 bases are TGCGCCAGCAGCCAAGATCATAGCGGGAGATCCTACAATGAGCAGTTCTTC. It specifies CASSQDHSGRSYNEQFF.

This clonotype showed up many times. The genes are TRBV6-6 and TRBJ1-6; TRBD1 aligns across 7 bases. Germline values: CDR1 MNHNY, CDR2 SVGAGI (reference sequence). The V and J ends lost 8 bases and 7 bases, in that order; junction bases with no gene match: 11. The CDR3 spans 15 residues. The CDR3 sequence is CASQITGTANSPLHF. In DNA form, the CDR3 reads TGTGCCAGCCAAATAACCGGGACAGCGAATTCACCCCTCCACTTT.

This clonotype was detected ten times or more. The rearrangement uses TRBV4-3 and TRBJ2-7; D may be TRBD1 (5 bases). The CDR3 length is 15 residues. Trimming took off 0 bases at V and 3 bases at J, with 12 bases between the two ends. In germline, CDR1 is LGHNA, CDR2 YSLEER. The CDR3 here is CASSQDSQGYYEQYF. The CDR3 DNA reads as TGCGCCAGCAGCCAAGATTCCCAGGGATACTACGAGCAGTACTTC.

This clonotype has only a few counts. The chain links TRBV20-1 to TRBJ1-1; 10 positions agree with TRBD1. This CDR3 comprises 14 residues. The junction had 5 bases not matched to a gene; V was cut back by 5 bases and J by 2 bases. Per the germline V gene, CDR1 is DFQATT and CDR2 is SNEGSKA (reference sequence). As DNA, the CDR3 is TGCAGTGCTGGGGACAGGGGTTTCAACACTGAAGCTTTCTTT. Translating it yields CSAGDRGFNTEAFF.

This clonotype was found many times. The chain joins TRBV7-2 to TRBJ2-7; TRBD2 aligns across 11 bases. The CDR3 spans 15 residues. After removal of 5 bases from V and 5 bases from J, the junction contained 8 bases not matched to a gene. In germline, CDR1 is SGHTA, CDR2 FQGNSA. Written as DNA, the CDR3 is TGTGCCAGCAGCCGAATAACTAGCGGGAGCCACGAGCAGTACTTC. Protein product: CASSRITSGSHEQYF.